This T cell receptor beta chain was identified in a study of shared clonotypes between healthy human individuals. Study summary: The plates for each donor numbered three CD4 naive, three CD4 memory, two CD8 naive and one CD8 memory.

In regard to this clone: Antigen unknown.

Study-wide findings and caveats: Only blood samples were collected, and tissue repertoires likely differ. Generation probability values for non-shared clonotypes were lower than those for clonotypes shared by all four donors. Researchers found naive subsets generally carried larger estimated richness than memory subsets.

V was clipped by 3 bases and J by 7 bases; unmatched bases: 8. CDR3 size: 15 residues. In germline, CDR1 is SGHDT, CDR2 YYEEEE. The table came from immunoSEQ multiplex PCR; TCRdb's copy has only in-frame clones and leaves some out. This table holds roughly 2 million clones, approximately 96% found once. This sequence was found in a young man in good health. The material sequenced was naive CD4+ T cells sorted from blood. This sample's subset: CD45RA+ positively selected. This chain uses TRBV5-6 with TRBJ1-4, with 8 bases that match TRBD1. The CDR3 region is CASSSAGGEAEKLFF. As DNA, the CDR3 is TGTGCCAGCAGCTCTGCAGGGGGCGAGGCTGAAAAACTGTTTTTT.